Following are 32 T cell receptor beta chains from one sample sequenced in a study of shared clonotypes between healthy human individuals (dated by TCRdb to the early 2020s). Library preparation employed the immunoSEQ multiplex PCR assay. TCRdb holds this immuneACCESS table with in-frame rearrangements only. Some clones are missing; in checked studies, unresolved V genes explain under half, and the rest has no known cause. The sample data list over 950,000 clones, and around three quarters of these were observed just once. The ten largest clones represent approximately 0.95% of the sample. Sequences were obtained from memory CD4+ T cells from PBMCs. In the paper's terms, the cell subset or site label means: CD45RA-negative fraction. All receptors derive from a man between 18 and 29 years old in good health. Some clones in this sample may be carry-over from other donors' samples.

The chain joins TRBV27 to TRBJ1-1, with D maybe TRBD1 (5 bases). The germline V gene encodes CDR1 MNHEY and CDR2 SMNVEV (reference sequence). The length of the CDR3 is 12 residues. The germline V and J ends were trimmed by 4 bases and 8 bases, with 11 bases remaining between them. The CDR3 bases are TGTGCCAGCAGTTCGACAGCGACGGAAGCTTTCTTT. Amino acid sequence: CASSSTATEAFF.

The chain links TRBV29-1 to TRBJ2-7; no firm D call. CDR3 length: 14 residues. Germline values: CDR1 SQVTM, CDR2 ANQGSEA. The V gene lost 4 bases and the J gene lost 1 base, with 14 bases spanning the gap. As DNA, the CDR3 is TGCAGCGTTGTGGTGCCAGGCATTTCCTACGAGCAGTACTTC. Its protein is CSVVVPGISYEQYF.

This sequence joins TRBV6-1 and TRBJ2-7; D is perhaps TRBD2 (5 bases). V was trimmed by 5 bases and J by 9 bases, leaving 20 bases between them. The CDR3 sequence is 14 residues long. Germline CDR1 reads MNHNS; CDR2 reads SASEGT. CDR3 nucleotide sequence: TGTGCCAGCAGTCAACTAGGGAACGTGCCGGTGCAGTACTTC. Translating it yields CASSQLGNVPVQYF.

The J gene is TRBJ1-2, the V gene TRBV5-4, with no clear D. Germline lookup yields CDR1 SGHNT and CDR2 YYREEE (reference sequence). The ends were cut back, 0 bases at V and 4 bases at J, with 13 bases in the middle. CDR3 length: 15 residues. CDR3 sequence: CASSLAPDRVYGYTF. CDR3 DNA: TGTGCCAGCAGCTTGGCTCCGGACCGGGTCTATGGCTACACCTTC.

This sequence joins TRBV10-3 and TRBJ1-3, with TRBD1 matching over 9 bases. The J segment lost 0 bases and the V segment lost 6 bases, leaving 12 bases of the junction unmatched. CDR3 length: 18 amino acids. Germline V lookup: CDR1 ENHRY, CDR2 SYGVKD. This chain's CDR3 is CAISPGQGTRDSGNTIYF. The CDR3 DNA is TGTGCCATCAGCCCCGGACAGGGGACCCGGGACTCTGGAAACACCATATATTTT.

The chain uses TRBV10-3 and TRBJ2-5; D is unclear. This CDR3 is built from 12 residues. CDR1 and CDR2 (germline): ENHRY, SYGVKD. Deletions cut 7 bases from V and 7 bases from J, with 13 bases between. For the CDR3, the DNA is TGTGCCATCAATTCCGATACGGGGACCCAGTACTTC. Its protein is CAINSDTGTQYF.

The CDR3 DNA reads as TGTGCCAGTAGTCCCACCGGACGATTCAACTATGGCTACACCTTC. Protein product: CASSPTGRFNYGYTF. The gene calls are TRBV19 and TRBJ1-2; D unclear. V shed 5 bases and J shed 2 bases, with 15 bases lying between them. The CDR3 length is 15 residues. Germline CDR1 is LNHDA and CDR2 is SQIVND (reference sequence).

This clone turned up a few times. The chain employs TRBV19 and TRBJ2-5; D gene unclear. CDR1 and CDR2 (germline): LNHDA, SQIVND (reference sequence). The CDR3 totals 13 residues. The ends were cut back, 2 bases at V and 2 bases at J, with 6 bases in the middle. The CDR3 DNA reads TGTGCCAGTAGTATAAGCCCTCAAGAGACCCAGTACTTC. It specifies CASSISPQETQYF.

The chain recombines TRBV7-9 with TRBJ1-6; the D is unclear. The CDR3 runs 14 residues. Trimming took 5 bases from V and 3 from J, leaving 8 bases between them. Germline assignment: CDR1 SEHNR and CDR2 FQNEAQ (reference sequence). For the CDR3, the DNA is TGTGCCAGCAGCCCCGACAACTATAATTCACCCCTCCACTTT. It encodes CASSPDNYNSPLHF. The variable domain in full, completed from reference TRBV7-9 and TRBJ1-6, reads DTGVSQNPRHKITKRGQNVTFRCDPISEHNRLYWYRQTLGQGPEFLTYFQNEAQLEKSRLLSDRFSAERPKGSFSTLEIQRTEQGDSAMYLCASSPDNYNSPLHFGNGTRLTVT.

A word on this clone: The same CDR3 also results from other DNA sequences found in this sample. The chain couples TRBV5-1 to TRBJ1-1, with D perhaps TRBD1 (6 bases). V lost 1 base and J 3 bases, leaving 10 bases between the germline ends. Germline CDR1 and CDR2: SGHRS and YFSETQ. The CDR3 is 14 amino acids. The CDR3 reads CASSLSRGDTEAFF. The CDR3 DNA is TGCGCCAGCAGCTTGTCCAGGGGTGACACTGAAGCTTTCTTT.

The rearrangement links TRBV27 to TRBJ2-3, with D uncertain. Germline V gene lookup returns CDR1 MNHEY and CDR2 SMNVEV (reference sequence). The V end lost 6 bases, the J end lost 10 bases, and 11 bases lay between the germline ends. CDR3 length equals 11 residues. This CDR3 is CASSFGISQYF. The CDR3 bases are TGTGCCAGCAGCTTCGGCATTTCGCAGTATTTT.

V usage is TRBV20-1 and J usage is TRBJ1-2; 7 bases fit TRBD1. Germline V gives CDR1 DFQATT, CDR2 SNEGSKA (reference sequence). The junction had 3 bases not matched to a gene; V was cut back by 6 bases and J by 5 bases. The CDR3 is 11 residues long. The CDR3 reads CSAPDRYGYTF. Written as DNA, the CDR3 is TGCAGTGCCCCGGACAGGTATGGCTACACCTTC.

The chain recombines TRBV10-3 with TRBJ1-5; tentative D call: TRBD1 (5 bases). The CDR3 extends over 14 amino acids. The V end was cut by 6 bases, the J end by 4 bases, with 13 bases between. The germline CDR1 and CDR2 sequences are ENHRY and SYGVKD. CDR3 DNA sequence: TGTGCCATCAGGGCGTCGGGGGGTAATCAGCCCCAGCATTTT. Amino acids: CAIRASGGNQPQHF.

The chain has TRBV6-5 and TRBJ2-7; TRBD1 aligns across 7 bases. Germline values: CDR1 MNHEY, CDR2 SVGAGI. Unmatched junction bases numbered 6, after V lost 2 bases and J lost 5 bases. The CDR3 consists of 14 residues. Here the CDR3 DNA reads TGTGCCAGCAGTTACGTGAACAGGGGAAACGAGCAGTACTTC. Translation gives CASSYVNRGNEQYF.

The chain combines TRBV6-5 with TRBJ1-1; 7 bases fit TRBD1. V was clipped by 7 bases and J by 0 bases; unmatched bases: 2. CDR1 and CDR2 (germline): MNHEY, SVGAGI. CDR3 length: 13 residues. Written as DNA, the CDR3 is TGTGCCAGCAAGGGGACAGTGAACACTGAAGCTTTCTTT. Translating gives CASKGTVNTEAFF.

The table lists this clone with a count of one. The V and J genes are TRBV30 and TRBJ1-2, with D tentatively TRBD1 (5 bases). CDR1 and CDR2 (germline): GTSNPN, SVGIG (reference sequence). The CDR3 sequence is 12 residues long. V shed 0 bases and J shed 6 bases, with 8 bases lying between them. This CDR3 is CAWSVGADGYTF. In DNA form, the CDR3 reads TGTGCCTGGAGTGTTGGGGCAGATGGCTACACCTTC. Together with reference TRBV30 and TRBJ1-2, the CDR3 gives the full variable domain: SQTIHQWPATLVQPVGSPLSLECTVEGTSNPNLYWYRQAAGRGLQLLFYSVGIGQISSEVPQNLSASRPQDRQFILSSKKLLLSDSGFYLCAWSVGADGYTFGSGTRLTVV.

This clone was observed a single time. The chain joins TRBV28 to TRBJ1-4; tentative D call: TRBD1 (6 bases). The germline V gene encodes CDR1 MDHEN and CDR2 SYDVKM. This CDR3 is built from 15 residues. Trimming left V 6 bases short and J 7 bases short, with 18 bases between. The CDR3 region is CASSPAGGAGEKLFF. The CDR3 bases are TGTGCCAGCAGCCCCGCGGGGGGCGCGGGTGAAAAACTGTTTTTT.

This clone came up many times. The CDR3 nucleotides are TGTGCTAGTGGTAAGCGGGAGGGCCCCGAGCAGTTCTTC. Its translation: CASGKREGPEQFF. The chain links TRBV12-5 to TRBJ2-1; the match to TRBD2 covers 10 bases. CDR1 and CDR2 from the germline V gene are LGHNT and FRNRAP. This CDR3 contains 13 residues. V shed 5 bases, J shed 10 bases, and the junction held 5 bases outside the gene matches.

The V gene is TRBV29-1, the J gene TRBJ2-3; maybe TRBD1 (5 bases). V dropped 6 bases and J dropped 2 bases, with 9 bases sitting between them. The CDR3 totals 12 residues. The germline CDR1 and CDR2 sequences are SQVTM and ANQGSEA. In nucleotides, the CDR3 is TGCAGCGTCCTGACAGACACAGATACGCAGTATTTT. Translation gives CSVLTDTDTQYF.

The V gene is TRBV7-8, the J gene TRBJ2-1; 9 bases match TRBD2. CDR1 is SGHVS and CDR2 is FQNEAQ in the germline V gene. This CDR3 spans 18 amino acids. V was pared by 0 bases and J by 0 bases, with 6 bases of the junction left unmatched. CDR3 DNA: TGTGCCAGCAGCTTAGCCGTAGCGGGGGAGAGCTCCTACAATGAGCAGTTCTTC. Its protein product is CASSLAVAGESSYNEQFF.

Remarks on this clone: Since a much larger clone is just one base distant, this may be a read error. V gene TRBV29-1 combines with J gene TRBJ1-1, with 7 positions matching TRBD1. Germline-derived CDR1 and CDR2 are SQVTM and ANQGSEA. V gave up 6 bases and J gave up 10 bases; unmatched junction bases: 8. The CDR3 is 11 residues long. CDR3 protein: CSVPRQGAAFF. Here the CDR3 DNA reads TGCAGCGTGCCGCGACAGGGCGCAGCTTTCTTT.

To note about this clone: Other DNA sequences in this specimen translate into the identical CDR3. V and J are TRBV9 and TRBJ1-5; no firm D call. The V gene's germline CDR1 is SGDLS and CDR2 YYNGEE. CDR3 length: 15 amino acids. V lost 0 bases, J lost 2 bases, and 9 bases lay in between. The CDR3 sequence is CASSVGGEGNQPQHF. The CDR3 DNA sequence: TGTGCCAGCAGCGTAGGGGGAGAGGGCAATCAGCCCCAGCATTTT. The whole variable domain, filled in from reference TRBV9 and TRBJ1-5, reads DSGVTQTPKHLITATGQRVTLRCSPRSGDLSVYWYQQSLDQGLQFLIQYYNGEERAKGNILERFSAQQFPDLHSELNLSSLELGDSALYFCASSVGGEGNQPQHFGDGTRLSIL.

The chain is built from TRBV2 and TRBJ2-7, with 14 bases matching TRBD2. V lost 4 bases, J lost 6 bases, and 5 bases stayed unmatched. The CDR3 is 15 amino acids. Germline CDR1 reads SNHLY; CDR2 reads FYNNEI. CDR3 sequence: CASSGGLAGEGEQYF. As DNA, the CDR3 is TGTGCCAGCAGTGGGGGACTAGCGGGAGAAGGCGAGCAGTACTTC.

This clone has ten or more counts. V is TRBV19 and J is TRBJ2-7; a possible D gene is TRBD1 (5 bases). CDR3 length: 15 amino acids. V lost 0 bases, J lost 0 bases, and 9 bases lay in between. Germline assignment: CDR1 LNHDA and CDR2 SQIVND (reference sequence). The CDR3 DNA is TGTGCCAGTAGTATAGATTCGCAGGGCTCCTACGAGCAGTACTTC. Encoded protein: CASSIDSQGSYEQYF. The full variable domain, rest sourced from reference TRBV19 and TRBJ2-7, is DGGITQSPKYLFRKEGQNVTLSCEQNLNHDAMYWYRQDPGQGLRLIYYSQIVNDFQKGDIAEGYSVSREKKESFPLTVTSAQKNPTAFYLCASSIDSQGSYEQYFGPGTRLTVT.

Notes on this clone: Additional DNA sequences in this sample encode the identical CDR3. The V and J genes are TRBV7-3 and TRBJ1-1, with D unclear. The CDR3 runs to 13 residues. V lost 3 bases and J lost 1, with 6 bases in between. The germline CDR1 and CDR2 sequences are SGHTA and FQGTGA. In DNA form, the CDR3 reads TGTGCCAGCAGCTTTGCGGCGAACACTGAAGCTTTCTTT. This sequence encodes CASSFAANTEAFF.

This clone has only one observation. The chain couples TRBV2 to TRBJ2-7, with 7 bases matching TRBD1. Germline-derived CDR1 and CDR2 are SNHLY and FYNNEI. Trimming cost V 6 bases and J 0 bases; bases outside gene matches: 8. The CDR3 consists of 15 residues. In nucleotides, the CDR3 is TGTGCCAGCAGGTTCGGGACAGAACCCTCCTACGAGCAGTACTTC. Protein sequence: CASRFGTEPSYEQYF.

This chain's CDR3 is CASSLRGIEQYF. The CDR3 nucleotides read TGTGCCAGCAGCCTCAGGGGAATCGAGCAGTACTTC. The chain uses TRBV7-2 and TRBJ2-7; D is possibly TRBD1 (6 bases). The CDR3 spans 12 residues. The V end was cut by 5 bases, the J end by 6 bases, with 11 bases between. Germline values: CDR1 SGHTA, CDR2 FQGNSA.

V and J are TRBV7-9 and TRBJ2-1, with TRBD1 matching over 8 bases. This CDR3 is built from 11 residues. CDR1 is SEHNR, CDR2 FQNEAQ, per germline (reference sequence). J gave up 9 bases and V 7 bases, and 2 bases lay outside the gene matches. The CDR3 DNA sequence: TGTGCCAGCACAACAGGGGGTGAGCAGTTCTTC. Encoded protein: CASTTGGEQFF.

The chain joins TRBV4-2 to TRBJ1-1; D might be TRBD1 (5 bases). Germline V gene sequence: CDR1 LGHNA, CDR2 YNFKEQ. V was clipped by 2 bases and J by 4 bases, with 17 bases between them. The CDR3 sequence is 16 residues long. In nucleotides, the CDR3 is TGTGCCAGCAGCCAAAAGAAGGGACTTAGAGGCACTGAAGCTTTCTTT. It yields the protein CASSQKKGLRGTEAFF.

The chain joins TRBV5-1 to TRBJ2-1; perhaps TRBD2 as D (6 bases). Trimming pared 0 bases from V and 0 bases from J, leaving 10 bases between. There are 16 residues in the CDR3. Per germline, CDR1 SGHRS and CDR2 YFSETQ. The CDR3 sequence is CASSLAGGVSYNEQFF. Here the CDR3 DNA reads TGCGCCAGCAGCTTGGCCGGAGGGGTCTCCTACAATGAGCAGTTCTTC.

The chain links TRBV28 to TRBJ2-5; no definite D call. The closer fit of TRBJ2-7 to the DNA end suggests the J call may be wrong. Germline CDR1 and CDR2: MDHEN and SYDVKM. This CDR3 is 12 amino acids long. The DNA of the CDR3 is TGTGCCAGCAGTTTGGATTCGGGCGAGCAGTACTTC. This encodes CASSLDSGEQYF.

This clone was seen a handful of times. The gene calls are TRBV2 and TRBJ1-5, with D possibly matching TRBD1 (5 bases). Germline lookup yields CDR1 SNHLY and CDR2 FYNNEI. V was trimmed by 8 bases and J by 7 bases, leaving 15 bases between them. The CDR3 contains 13 residues. CDR3 DNA: TGTGCCAGCCTGGGCGAACGGGGGCAGCCCCAGCATTTT. Translated, it gives CASLGERGQPQHF. Filled out from reference TRBV2 and TRBJ1-5, the complete variable domain reads EPEVTQTPSHQVTQMGQEVILRCVPISNHLYFYWYRQILGQKVEFLVSFYNNEISEKSEIFDDQFSVERPDGSNFTLKIRSTKLEDSAMYFCASLGERGQPQHFGDGTRLSIL.